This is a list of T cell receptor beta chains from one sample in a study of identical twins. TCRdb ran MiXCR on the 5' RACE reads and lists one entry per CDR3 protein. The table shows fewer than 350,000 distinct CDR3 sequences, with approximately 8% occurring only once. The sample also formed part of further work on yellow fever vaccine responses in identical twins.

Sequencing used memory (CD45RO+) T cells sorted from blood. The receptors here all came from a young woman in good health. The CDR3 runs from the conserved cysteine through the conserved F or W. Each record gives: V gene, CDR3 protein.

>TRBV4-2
CASSQRGSAYEQFF
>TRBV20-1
CSAREGSDEQFF
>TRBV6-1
CASSDWGSNQPQHF
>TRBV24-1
CATSDGVSGGGLNEQFF
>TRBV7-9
CASSSRGRGGETQYF
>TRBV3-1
CASSHTGKETQYF
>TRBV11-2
CASIELAKNIQYF
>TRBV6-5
CASSYSGTGGEKLFF
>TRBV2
CASSEFWNTGELFF
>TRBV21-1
CASSKRTGEDTEAFF
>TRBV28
CASSHRVLQETQYF
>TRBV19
CASRRKLAGGPDTQYF
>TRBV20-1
CSEARVSPLHF
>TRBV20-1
CSARVRGRTDTQYF
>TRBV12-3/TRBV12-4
CASEQGQHTQYF
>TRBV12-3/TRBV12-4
CASSLVAGGPSDTQYF
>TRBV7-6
CASSLDVGSSEAFF
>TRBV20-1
CSASYRAPNYGYTF
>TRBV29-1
CSVSRDLGNTIYF
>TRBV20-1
CSARPGPLTGELFF
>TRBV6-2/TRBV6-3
CASSYPLAGATDTQYF
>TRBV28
CASSFMWKPQHF
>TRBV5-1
CASSPEIPGEQYF
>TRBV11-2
CASSSLLRPYNEQFF
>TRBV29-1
CSVMPLKTSGGLSQETQYF
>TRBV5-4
CASSSLTSGRASLLSYNEQFF
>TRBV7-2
CASSPNRVTGEAFF
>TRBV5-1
CASSLMGSGEIDGYTF
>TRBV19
CASTPGGRAPGNSYNEQFF
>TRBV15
CATSRRGAETQYF
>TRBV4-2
CASSLGSVSHSSMDTQYF
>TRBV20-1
CCAREARLRANYGYTF
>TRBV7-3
CASSAEGTQYF
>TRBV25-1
CASSEYGAGTEAFF
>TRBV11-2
CASSLKEGDGYTF
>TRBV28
CASSLGNTYNEQFF
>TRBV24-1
CATSPGTAYSYTF
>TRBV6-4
CASSERTGGYDTQYF
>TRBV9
CASSSSGGNYNEQFF
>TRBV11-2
CASSLGRGSSRREYVNTEAFF
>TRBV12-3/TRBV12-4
CASSLSRGRDEKLFF
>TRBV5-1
CASSLAGQVGREQFF
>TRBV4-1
CASSQRGEQYF
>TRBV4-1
CASSNSKTTVGAQYF
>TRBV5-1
CASSQGLAGGLENEQFF
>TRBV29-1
CRATGNTEAFF
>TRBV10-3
CAINGGSGELFF
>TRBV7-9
CASSWGLQGYTF
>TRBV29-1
CSVAGDRGVGNTIYF
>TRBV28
CASSRRPGGWGNEQFF
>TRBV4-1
CASSRGTGTGETQYF
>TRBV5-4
CASSVGTTTGELFF
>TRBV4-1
CASSPGDTRNTEAFF
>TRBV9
CASSKGGAPTGNEQFF